This passage covers 16 T cell receptor beta chains from one sample sequenced in a study of T cells expressing NK-cell markers (TCRdb year 2020). The method was 5' RACE. Reads for this sample came from an Illumina HiSeq 2000. TCRdb reprocessed the sequencing reads and holds a single record per CDR3 protein sequence, with no DNA. This sample's table has entries for around 380,000 distinct CDR3 sequences. Around 11% of the sample belongs to the ten largest clones. The sample consisted of blood T cells: a sorted CD56 or NKG2C T cell subset, CD4+ or CD8+ T cells, or bulk PBMC T cells (not recorded which). The receptors were sampled from a woman between 50 and 59 years old in good health. Donor details come from another sample of the same person, matched by shared clones.

The V gene is TRBV29-1, the J gene TRBJ2-7; TCRdb's D gene call, TRBD2, goes unchecked for lack of DNA. Germline lookup yields CDR1 SQVTM and CDR2 ANQGSEA. This CDR3 is 14 amino acids long. Here the CDR3 reads CSVDQGTSGYEQYF.

The chain carries TRBV11-2 and TRBJ1-6; lacking DNA, the TRBD1 call made by TCRdb goes unchecked. The CDR3 is 15 amino acids. Germline V gene lookup returns CDR1 SGHAT and CDR2 FQNNGV. CDR3 residues: CASSLPGTGGKPLHF. The complete variable domain, with remaining parts taken from reference TRBV11-2 and TRBJ1-6, reads EAGVAQSPRYKIIEKRQSVAFWCNPISGHATLYWYQQILGQGPKLLIQFQNNGVVDDSQLPKDRFSAERLKGVDSTLKIQPAKLEDSAVYLCASSLPGTGGKPLHFGNGTRLTVT.

The rearrangement links TRBV7-2 to TRBJ2-1; TCRdb proposes TRBD1, but this gene call is untestable without DNA. Per the germline V gene, CDR1 is SGHTA and CDR2 is FQGNSA. The length of the CDR3 is 15 residues. CDR3 protein: CASSLVGASHNEQFF.

The chain joins TRBV7-2 to TRBJ2-3; TCRdb lists TRBD1, though no DNA is available to test this call. Germline V CDR1 and CDR2: SGHTA, FQGNSA. There are 16 residues in the CDR3. The CDR3 loop reads CASSPPGVVGTDTQYF.

V is TRBV7-9 and J is TRBJ1-1. Germline V lookup: CDR1 SEHNR, CDR2 FQNEAQ (reference sequence). There are 15 residues in the CDR3. The CDR3: CASSPVGYGNTEAFF.

The chain carries TRBV3-1 and TRBJ2-1; lacking DNA, the TRBD2 call made by TCRdb goes unchecked. The CDR3 is 16 amino acids. Germline CDR1 and CDR2: LGHDT and YNNKEL (reference sequence). CDR3 region: CASSQGEAGDDNEQFF.

The V gene is TRBV20-1, the J gene TRBJ2-1. Germline assignment: CDR1 DFQATT and CDR2 SNEGSKA (reference sequence). This CDR3 has 14 amino acids. CDR3 amino acids: CSGESVQFYNEQFF.

J is TRBJ2-3 and V is TRBV20-1; TCRdb outputs TRBD1, but without DNA this stays unchecked. Germline values: CDR1 DFQATT, CDR2 SNEGSKA (reference sequence). The CDR3 consists of 16 residues. The CDR3 sequence is CSAGRGARLDSDTQYF.

The chain employs TRBV29-1 and TRBJ1-1; the TCRdb D gene call, TRBD1, has no DNA to confirm it. The CDR3 contains 12 residues. Germline V gene sequence: CDR1 SQVTM, CDR2 ANQGSEA. CDR3 protein: CSVGRGRDEAFF.

This rearrangement joins TRBV7-8 to TRBJ2-1. Looked up from germline, CDR1 is SGHVS and CDR2 is FQNEAQ. The CDR3 sequence is 16 residues long. The CDR3 spells CASSLDRWYSYNEQFF.

The J gene is TRBJ2-7, the V gene TRBV12-3 or TRBV12-4; TCRdb indicates TRBD2, and absent DNA this call remains unverified. The CDR3 is made up of 13 amino acids. The CDR3: CASSLSQRDEQYF.

The chain employs TRBV20-1 and TRBJ2-2; TCRdb indicates TRBD1, and absent DNA this call remains unverified. The CDR3 is 16 residues long. Germline lookup yields CDR1 DFQATT and CDR2 SNEGSKA (reference sequence). The CDR3 loop reads CSARDPRGMVPGELFF.

The chain uses TRBV12-3 or TRBV12-4 and TRBJ2-6. The CDR3 totals 16 residues. This CDR3 reads CASSLFPFSGANVLTF.

This chain connects TRBV5-1 to TRBJ1-1; the D call of TRBD1 rests on TCRdb alone, since no DNA is present to check it. The CDR3 runs to 13 residues. Germline loops: CDR1 SGHRS, CDR2 YFSETQ. CDR3 sequence: CASRAGQAFEAFF.

The chain links TRBV21-1 to TRBJ1-2. TRBV21-1 is deemed a pseudogene. The CDR3 is 14 residues long. This CDR3 is CASSSPSHFYGYTF.

J is TRBJ2-3 and V is TRBV5-1; TCRdb's D gene call, TRBD2, goes unchecked for lack of DNA. The CDR3 is 20 amino acids. Germline values: CDR1 SGHRS, CDR2 YFSETQ. The CDR3 spells CASSLASPSGPGGASDTQYF.